This T cell receptor beta chain was sequenced in a study of low-dose radiotherapy and immunotherapy resistance in tumors. On the study more broadly: Treatment included intravenous cyclophosphamide dosed at 200 mg/m2 every two weeks, one day before radiation and immunotherapy. Oral aspirin at 300 mg was taken daily by patients for four cycles, beginning on cycle 1 day 1.

This clonotype was detected only a few times. Primers targeting TRAV and TRBV primed first-strand cDNA, covering alpha and beta chains. TCR amplification ran 20 PCR cycles using constant-region and V-primer adapter primers. Each CDR3 protein is one row after TCRdb ran MiXCR on the reads. The table includes almost 40,000 distinct CDR3 sequences, roughly 31% detected once. The CDR3 runs 14 residues. Germline CDR1 reads MNHNS; CDR2 reads SASEGT. The V gene lost 3 bases and the J gene lost 7 bases, with 15 bases spanning the gap. Indicated time point: before trial treatment. Those eligible were patients bearing advanced solid tumors lacking tumor-infiltrating lymphocytes.

This TCR was sampled from a male donor with gallbladder cancer. The input for sequencing was PBMCs, taken before treatment. The chain links TRBV6-1 to TRBJ1-2; TRBD1 might be the D (6 bases). In nucleotides, the CDR3 is TGTGCCAGCAGTGACACCCTTGGAGGGGGTGGCTACACCTTC. Protein sequence: CASSDTLGGGGYTF.